Shown below are 20 T cell receptor beta chains from a single sample sequenced in a study of regulatory T cells in long-lasting Graves disease. Time point here: newly diagnosed GD, antithyroid drugs for less than 3 months. Extracted RNA from PBMCs served as the source of the TCR library. Libraries of TCR beta came from iRepertoire HTBI primers plus Arm-PCR of CDR3 regions. TCRdb re-derived calls from the multiplex PCR reads in MiXCR, one entry per CDR3 protein. The sample holds roughly 610,000 distinct CDR3 sequences, about 16% seen once. The data were also submitted as part of a second study, on T cells in Graves' hyperthyroidism and ophthalmopathy.

The specimen was peripheral blood mononuclear cells (PBMCs), collected at new diagnosis, from a patient treated with antithyroid drugs. These receptor sequences come from a woman aged 30 to 39 with Graves disease.

The gene calls are TRBV5-1 and TRBJ1-2; possible D gene TRBD1, 6 bases. The CDR3 contains 16 residues. Germline V gene sequence: CDR1 SGHRS, CDR2 YFSETQ. V was shortened by 3 bases and J by 3 bases, with 18 bases between the two germline ends. In DNA, the CDR3 is TGCGCCAGCAGCTCTAAATACAGGGAAGGGGACTATGGCTACACCTTC. Translated: CASSSKYREGDYGYTF.

This clonotype was seen at least ten times. The chain links TRBV3-1 to TRBJ1-2, with D maybe TRBD1 (6 bases). The CDR3 contains 13 residues. V lost 4 bases and J 1 base, leaving 7 bases between the germline ends. Germline V lookup: CDR1 LGHDT, CDR2 YNNKEL (reference sequence). Here the CDR3 reads CASSRTVNYGYTF. CDR3 nucleotide sequence: TGTGCCAGCAGCCGGACAGTTAACTATGGCTACACCTTC.

This clonotype has just a few counts. This chain joins TRBV6-2 or TRBV6-3 and TRBJ2-2, with no clear D. The germline gives CDR1 MNHEY, CDR2 SVGEGT. With 5 bases removed from V and 7 bases from J, the gap between germline ends came to 14 bases. The CDR3 consists of 14 residues. CDR3 in DNA: TGTGCCAGCAGTGTAAAACAGCAGCACGGGGAGCTGTTTTTT. Translation gives CASSVKQQHGELFF.

CDR3 protein: CASSQGQGGHTEAFF. The CDR3 DNA sequence: TGTGCCAGCAGCCAGGGACAGGGGGGGCACACTGAAGCTTTCTTT. The V gene is TRBV3-1, the J gene TRBJ1-1, with 11 positions matching TRBD1. This CDR3 region has 15 residues. After removal of 3 bases from V and 3 bases from J, the junction contained 3 bases not matched to a gene. In germline, CDR1 is LGHDT, CDR2 YNNKEL (reference sequence).

This clonotype was detected only a few times. Compared with germline, one end of the junction differs, possibly owing to a read error. This sequence joins TRBV5-1 and TRBJ2-5; no reliable D call. Germline-derived CDR1 and CDR2 are SGHRS and YFSETQ. The CDR3 runs to 12 residues. CDR3: CASSLSQETQYF. The DNA of the CDR3 is TGTGCCAGCAGCTTATCCCAAGAGACCCAGTACTTC. The variable domain in full, with the rest retrieved from reference TRBV5-1 and TRBJ2-5, is KAGVTQTPRYLIKTRGQQVTLSCSPISGHRSVSWYQQTPGQGLQFLFEYFSETQRNKGNFPGRFSGRQFSNSRSEMNVSTLELGDSALYLCASSLSQETQYFGPGTRLLVL.

This clonotype was detected many times. The gene calls are TRBV6-1 and TRBJ1-2; 7 positions agree with TRBD1. CDR3 size: 16 residues. CDR1 and CDR2 (germline): MNHNS, SASEGT. V dropped 8 bases and J dropped 0; count of bases not matched to a gene: 12. In nucleotides, the CDR3 is TGTGCCAGCGAGGGGGCCAGACAGGACGCTAACTATGGCTACACCTTC. Its translation: CASEGARQDANYGYTF.

This clonotype was counted a few times. V is TRBV5-6 and J is TRBJ2-7; tentatively, D is TRBD1 (5 bases). CDR1 and CDR2 from the germline V gene are SGHDT and YYEEEE. CDR3 length: 13 amino acids. The V gene lost 3 bases and the J gene lost 3 bases, with 10 bases spanning the gap. CDR3 nucleotides: TGTGCCAGCAGCTCGGACACCCGCTACGAGCAGTACTTC. The encoded protein is CASSSDTRYEQYF. Complete variable domain (other parts from reference TRBV5-6 and TRBJ2-7): DAGVTQSPTHLIKTRGQQVTLRCSPKSGHDTVSWYQQALGQGPQFIFQYYEEEERQRGNFPDRFSGHQFPNYSSELNVNALLLGDSALYLCASSSDTRYEQYFGPGTRLTVT.

This clonotype is a singleton in its sample. J is TRBJ2-7 and V is TRBV18, with 14 bases matching TRBD2. Trimming cost V 5 bases and J 6 bases; bases outside gene matches: 0. The CDR3 spans 13 residues. Germline assignment: CDR1 KGHSH and CDR2 LQKENI. The CDR3 region is CASSGTSGGEQYF. In DNA, the CDR3 is TGTGCCAGCTCAGGGACTAGCGGGGGCGAGCAGTACTTC.

This clonotype appeared many times. The chain joins TRBV28 to TRBJ1-1; TRBD1 aligns across 9 bases. CDR1 and CDR2 (germline): MDHEN, SYDVKM. Trimming at V came to 5 bases and at J to 7 bases, leaving 14 bases not matched to a gene. The CDR3 is made up of 16 amino acids. The CDR3 protein is CASSLPGTGNYHEAFF. The CDR3 nucleotides read TGTGCCAGCAGTCTACCCGGGACAGGGAATTACCATGAAGCTTTCTTT.

V gene TRBV30 combines with J gene TRBJ1-5, with D possibly TRBD1 on 6 matching bases. The germline gives CDR1 GTSNPN, CDR2 SVGIG (reference sequence). V dropped 0 bases and J dropped 1 base, with 19 bases sitting between them. The CDR3 consists of 18 residues. CDR3 region: CAWSVLISGGGSNQPQHF. CDR3 coding DNA: TGTGCCTGGAGTGTACTAATATCGGGGGGGGGCAGCAATCAGCCCCAGCATTTT.

This clonotype was seen at least ten times. The genes are TRBV6-1 and TRBJ1-5; no reliable D call. This CDR3 has 14 residues. V lost 7 bases and J 4 bases, leaving 14 bases between the germline ends. The germline V gene encodes CDR1 MNHNS and CDR2 SASEGT. The CDR3 protein is CASTLAPPNQPQHF. The CDR3 coding sequence is TGTGCCAGCACCTTGGCCCCACCGAATCAGCCCCAGCATTTT.

V is TRBV3-1 and J is TRBJ2-7; the match to TRBD1 covers 8 bases. Germline V gene lookup returns CDR1 LGHDT and CDR2 YNNKEL (reference sequence). Trimming removed 4 bases from V and 3 bases from J; junction bases left unmatched: 8. The CDR3 loop spans 15 amino acids. The CDR3 region is CASSRESGGVYEQYF. The CDR3, as DNA: TGTGCCAGCAGCCGGGAGTCAGGGGGCGTCTACGAGCAGTACTTC.

V usage is TRBV7-3 and J usage is TRBJ2-1; D is possibly TRBD1 or TRBD2 (5 bases each). In germline, CDR1 is SGHTA, CDR2 FQGTGA. This CDR3 spans 16 amino acids. The ends were cut back, 1 base at V and 7 bases at J, with 17 bases in the middle. The CDR3 sequence is CASSLRGRLARNEQFF. CDR3 in DNA: TGTGCCAGCAGCTTAAGGGGACGTCTAGCCAGGAATGAGCAGTTCTTC.

Worth noting for this clonotype: A much larger clone lies one base from this, so it may be a read error. The chain carries TRBV27 and TRBJ2-5; D is perhaps TRBD1 or TRBD2 (7 bases each). The germline CDR1 and CDR2 sequences are MNHEY and SMNVEV (reference sequence). The CDR3 is 17 amino acids. The CDR3 nucleotides read TGTGTCAGCAGTTCCTTAAAACAGGGGAGGGACGGAGAGACCCAGTACTTC. It codes for CVSSSLKQGRDGETQYF.

The V call is TRBV27, the J call TRBJ2-1; a weak D match, TRBD2 (6 bases). This CDR3 has 15 residues. V gave up 3 bases and J gave up 9 bases, with 18 bases separating them. Germline V gene data show CDR1 as MNHEY and CDR2 as SMNVEV (reference sequence). CDR3 DNA sequence: TGTGCCAGCAGTTTCCCGGAGGGGATCGGTGTTGAGCAGTTCTTC. Translation: CASSFPEGIGVEQFF.

This clonotype was recorded many times. CDR3 region: CASSSRDRGVYEQFF. The CDR3 nucleotides are TGTGCCAGCAGTTCTCGGGACAGGGGCGTCTATGAGCAGTTCTTC. The rearrangement joins TRBV6-5 to TRBJ2-1; 10 positions match TRBD1. V was clipped by 4 bases and J by 8 bases; unmatched bases: 8. CDR1 and CDR2 from the germline V gene are MNHEY and SVGAGI. CDR3 length equals 15 residues.

The table lists this clonotype with many counts. J is TRBJ1-1 and V is TRBV28; D not certain. This CDR3 spans 13 amino acids. Per the germline V gene, CDR1 is MDHEN and CDR2 is SYDVKM. The V and J ends lost 8 bases and 5 bases respectively, with 15 bases between them. The CDR3 DNA is TGTGCCAGCGGTACTTTGAGGGATACTGAAGCTTTCTTT. It translates to CASGTLRDTEAFF.

This clonotype was seen many times. This chain uses TRBV7-8 with TRBJ2-5; no reliable D call. V lost 5 bases and J lost 6, with 13 bases in between. The CDR3 sequence is 13 residues long. Germline loops: CDR1 SGHVS, CDR2 FQNEAQ. Here the CDR3 reads CASSARTAQTQYF. For the CDR3, the DNA is TGTGCCAGCAGCGCCCGGACGGCGCAGACCCAGTACTTC.

The CDR3 is CASSLGTGGGRDTQYF. The CDR3 nucleotides are TGCGCCAGCAGCCTCGGGACAGGGGGCGGAAGAGATACGCAGTATTTT. The chain combines TRBV5-1 with TRBJ2-3; 12 bases map to TRBD1. The CDR3 covers 16 residues. Germline lookup yields CDR1 SGHRS and CDR2 YFSETQ. J gave up 5 bases and V 4 bases, and 8 bases lay outside the gene matches. Filled out from reference TRBV5-1 and TRBJ2-3, the complete variable domain reads KAGVTQTPRYLIKTRGQQVTLSCSPISGHRSVSWYQQTPGQGLQFLFEYFSETQRNKGNFPGRFSGRQFSNSRSEMNVSTLELGDSALYLCASSLGTGGGRDTQYFGPGTRLTVL.

Note on this clonotype: This may be a read error, as it is one base from a much larger clone. V usage is TRBV6-2 or TRBV6-3 and J usage is TRBJ2-5; 9 nucleotides line up with TRBD1. The CDR3 runs 15 residues. Germline values: CDR1 MNHEY, CDR2 SVGEGT. The ends lost 1 base at V and 9 bases at J; junction bases unmatched: 9. CDR3 nucleotide sequence: TGTGCCAGCAGTTACTACACAGGGGGCCGGGAGGCCCAGTACTTC. This encodes CASSYYTGGREAQYF.